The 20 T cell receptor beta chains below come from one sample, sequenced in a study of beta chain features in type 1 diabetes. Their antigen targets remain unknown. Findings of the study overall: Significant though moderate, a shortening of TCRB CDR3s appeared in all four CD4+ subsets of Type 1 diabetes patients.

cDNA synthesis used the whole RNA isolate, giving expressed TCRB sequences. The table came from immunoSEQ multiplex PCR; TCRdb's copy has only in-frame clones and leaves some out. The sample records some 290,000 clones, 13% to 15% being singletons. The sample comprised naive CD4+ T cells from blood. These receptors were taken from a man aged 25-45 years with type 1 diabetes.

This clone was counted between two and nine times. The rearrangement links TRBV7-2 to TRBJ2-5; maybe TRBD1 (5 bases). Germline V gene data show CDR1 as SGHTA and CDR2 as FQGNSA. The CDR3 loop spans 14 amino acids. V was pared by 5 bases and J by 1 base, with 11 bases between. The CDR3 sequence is CASSISTAQETQYF. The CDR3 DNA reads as TGTGCCAGCAGCATCTCGACAGCCCAAGAGACCCAGTACTTC.

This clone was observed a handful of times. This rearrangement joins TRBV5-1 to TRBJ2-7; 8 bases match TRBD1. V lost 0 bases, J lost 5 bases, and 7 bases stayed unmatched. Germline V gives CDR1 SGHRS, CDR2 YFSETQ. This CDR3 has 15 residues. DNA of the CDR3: TGCGCCAGCAGCTTGGTGGACAGGGAAAACGACGAGCAGTACTTC. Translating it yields CASSLVDRENDEQYF.

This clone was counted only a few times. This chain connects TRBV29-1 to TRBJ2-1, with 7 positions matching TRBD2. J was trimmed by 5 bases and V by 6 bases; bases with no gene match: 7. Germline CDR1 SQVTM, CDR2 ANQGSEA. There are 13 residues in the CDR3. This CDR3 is CSVPSGLNNEQFF. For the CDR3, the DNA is TGCAGCGTCCCTAGCGGACTCAACAATGAGCAGTTCTTC.

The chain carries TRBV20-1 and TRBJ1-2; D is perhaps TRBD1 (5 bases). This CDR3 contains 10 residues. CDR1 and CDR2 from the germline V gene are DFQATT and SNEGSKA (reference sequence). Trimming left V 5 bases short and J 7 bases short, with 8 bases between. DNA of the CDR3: TGCAGTGCTCCCAGGGCTGGCTACACCTTC. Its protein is CSAPRAGYTF.

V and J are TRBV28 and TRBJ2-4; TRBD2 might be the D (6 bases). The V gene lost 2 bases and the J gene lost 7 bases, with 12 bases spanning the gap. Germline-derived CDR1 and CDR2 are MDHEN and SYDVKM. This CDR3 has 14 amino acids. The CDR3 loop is CASSLPVGGNIQYF. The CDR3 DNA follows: TGTGCCAGCAGTTTACCCGTCGGGGGTAACATTCAGTACTTC.

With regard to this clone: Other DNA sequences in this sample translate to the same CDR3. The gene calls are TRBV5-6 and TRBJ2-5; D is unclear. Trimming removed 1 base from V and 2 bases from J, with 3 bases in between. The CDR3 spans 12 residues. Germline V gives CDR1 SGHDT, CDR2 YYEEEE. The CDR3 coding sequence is TGTGCCAGCAGCTTGTTACAAGAGACCCAGTACTTC. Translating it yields CASSLLQETQYF.

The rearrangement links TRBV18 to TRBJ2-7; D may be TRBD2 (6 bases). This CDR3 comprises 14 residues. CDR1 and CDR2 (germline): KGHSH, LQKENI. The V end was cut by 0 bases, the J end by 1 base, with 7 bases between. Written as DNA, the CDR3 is TGTGCCAGCTCACCACCGGGACTGTCCTACGAGCAGTACTTC. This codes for CASSPPGLSYEQYF.

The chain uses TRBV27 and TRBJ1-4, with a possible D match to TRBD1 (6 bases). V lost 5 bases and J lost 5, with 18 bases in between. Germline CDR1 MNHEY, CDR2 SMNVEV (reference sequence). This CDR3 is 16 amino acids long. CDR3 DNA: TGTGCCAGCAGTATGCGAGGAGGACAGAGAAATGAAAAACTGTTTTTT. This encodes CASSMRGGQRNEKLFF.

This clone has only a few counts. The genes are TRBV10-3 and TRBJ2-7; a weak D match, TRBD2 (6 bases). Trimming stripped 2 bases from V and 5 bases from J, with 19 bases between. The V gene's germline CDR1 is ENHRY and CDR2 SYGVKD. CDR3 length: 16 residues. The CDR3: CAISEHGDRGIDEQYF. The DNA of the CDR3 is TGTGCCATCAGTGAGCATGGGGATCGGGGGATAGACGAGCAGTACTTC.

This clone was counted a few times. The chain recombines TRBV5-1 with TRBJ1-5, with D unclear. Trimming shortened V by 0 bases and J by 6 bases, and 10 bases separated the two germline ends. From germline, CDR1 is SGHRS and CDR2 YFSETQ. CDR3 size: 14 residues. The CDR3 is CASSLAGAGQPQHF. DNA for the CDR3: TGCGCCAGCAGCTTGGCCGGAGCCGGTCAGCCCCAGCATTTT.

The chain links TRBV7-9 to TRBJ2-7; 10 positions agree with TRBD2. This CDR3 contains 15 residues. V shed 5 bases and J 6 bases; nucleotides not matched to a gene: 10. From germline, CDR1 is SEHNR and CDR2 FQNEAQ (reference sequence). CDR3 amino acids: CASSPSPGLAIEQYF. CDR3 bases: TGTGCCAGCAGCCCGTCCCCGGGACTAGCGATCGAGCAGTACTTC.

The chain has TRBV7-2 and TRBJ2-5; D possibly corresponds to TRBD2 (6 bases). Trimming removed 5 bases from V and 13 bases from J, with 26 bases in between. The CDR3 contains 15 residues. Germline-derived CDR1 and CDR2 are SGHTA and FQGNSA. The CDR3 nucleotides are TGTGCCAGCAGCCCCGAACGGGGGAATTCTTATGATCGGTACTTC. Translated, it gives CASSPERGNSYDRYF.

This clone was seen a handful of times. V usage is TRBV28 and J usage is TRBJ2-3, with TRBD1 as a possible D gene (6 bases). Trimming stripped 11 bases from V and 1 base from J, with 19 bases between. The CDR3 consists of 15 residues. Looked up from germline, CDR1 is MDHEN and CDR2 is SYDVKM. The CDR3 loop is CAGAATGSGTDTQYF. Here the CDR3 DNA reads TGTGCCGGCGCCGCTACAGGGAGTGGCACAGATACGCAGTATTTT.

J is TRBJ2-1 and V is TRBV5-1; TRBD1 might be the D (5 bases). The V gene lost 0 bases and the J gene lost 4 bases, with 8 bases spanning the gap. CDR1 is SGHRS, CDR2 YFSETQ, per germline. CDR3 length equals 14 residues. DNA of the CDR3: TGCGCCAGCAGCTTGGGACAGCTTTACAATGAGCAGTTCTTC. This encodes CASSLGQLYNEQFF.

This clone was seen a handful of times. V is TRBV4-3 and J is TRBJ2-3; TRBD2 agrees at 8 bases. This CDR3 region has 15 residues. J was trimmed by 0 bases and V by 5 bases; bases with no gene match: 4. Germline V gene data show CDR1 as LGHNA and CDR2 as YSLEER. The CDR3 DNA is TGCGCCAGCAGCACCGGGAGGGCCAGCACAGATACGCAGTATTTT. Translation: CASSTGRASTDTQYF.

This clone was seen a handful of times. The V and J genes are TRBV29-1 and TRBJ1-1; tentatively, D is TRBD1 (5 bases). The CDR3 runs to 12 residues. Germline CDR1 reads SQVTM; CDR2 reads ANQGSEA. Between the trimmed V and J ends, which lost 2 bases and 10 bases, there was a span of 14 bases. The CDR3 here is CSVERGGVRAFF. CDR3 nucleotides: TGCAGCGTTGAACGGGGGGGGGTGAGAGCTTTCTTT. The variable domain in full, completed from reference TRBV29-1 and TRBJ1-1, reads SAVISQKPSRDICQRGTSLTIQCQVDSQVTMMFWYRQQPGQSLTLIATANQGSEATYESGFVIDKFPISRPNLTFSTLTVSNMSPEDSSIYLCSVERGGVRAFFGQGTRLTVV.

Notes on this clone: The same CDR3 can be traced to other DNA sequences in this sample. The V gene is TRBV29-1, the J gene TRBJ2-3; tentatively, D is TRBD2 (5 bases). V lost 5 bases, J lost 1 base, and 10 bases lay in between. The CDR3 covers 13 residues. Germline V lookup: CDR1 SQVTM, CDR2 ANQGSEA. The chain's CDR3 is CSVRLSGTDTQYF. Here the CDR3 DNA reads TGCAGCGTTAGGCTTAGCGGCACAGATACGCAGTATTTT.

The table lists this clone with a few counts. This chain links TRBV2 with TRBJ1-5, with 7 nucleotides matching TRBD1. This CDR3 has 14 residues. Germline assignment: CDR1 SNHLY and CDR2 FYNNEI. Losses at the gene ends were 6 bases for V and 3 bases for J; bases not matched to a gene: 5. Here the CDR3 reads CASRRGQTNQPQHF. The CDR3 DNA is TGTGCCAGCAGGAGGGGACAGACCAATCAGCCCCAGCATTTT.

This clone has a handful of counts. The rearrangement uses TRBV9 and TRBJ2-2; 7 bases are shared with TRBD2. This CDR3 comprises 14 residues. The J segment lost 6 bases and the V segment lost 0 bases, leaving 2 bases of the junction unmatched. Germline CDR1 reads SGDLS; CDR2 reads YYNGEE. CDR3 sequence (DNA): TGTGCCAGCAGCGTAGTGGCGGGAGCCGGGGAGCTGTTTTTT. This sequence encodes CASSVVAGAGELFF.

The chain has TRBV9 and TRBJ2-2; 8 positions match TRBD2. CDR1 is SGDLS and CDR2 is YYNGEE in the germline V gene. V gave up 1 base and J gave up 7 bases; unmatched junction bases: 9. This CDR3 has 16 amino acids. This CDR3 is CASSVTGRAGHGELFF. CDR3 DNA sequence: TGTGCCAGCAGCGTAACCGGGAGGGCCGGACACGGGGAGCTGTTTTTT.